One sample yielded the 11 T cell receptor beta chains listed below, sequenced in a study of CD8+CD57+ T cells in acquired aplastic anemia. Both TCR beta VDJ combination and CDR3 sequence profiling were carried out. Genomic DNA was the template for this profiling. TCRdb fed the reads into MiXCR, producing one record per CDR3 protein. Counted here are about 62,000 distinct CDR3 sequences, less than 65% occurring once; the ten biggest clones make up 2% to 3%. Input material: sorted CD4+, CD8+, or CD8+CD57+ T cells (not recorded which) from PBMCs. Every receptor here comes from a human donor in good health, serving as a control.

The rearrangement uses TRBV20-1 and TRBJ1-5, with 8 bases identical to TRBD1. Per germline, CDR1 DFQATT and CDR2 SNEGSKA (reference sequence). This CDR3 comprises 13 residues. V was clipped by 5 bases and J by 6 bases; unmatched bases: 6. The CDR3 nucleotides are TGCAGTGCTGCTGGACAGGGCGGTCAGCCCCAGCATTTT. Translating it yields CSAAGQGGQPQHF.

This clonotype has at least ten counts. The chain carries TRBV20-1 and TRBJ1-2; TRBD1 matches 9 bases. The CDR3 has 15 residues. Trimming cost V 2 bases and J 2 bases; bases outside gene matches: 6. Germline V gene sequence: CDR1 DFQATT, CDR2 SNEGSKA (reference sequence). The CDR3 is CSARPPGQGNYGYTF. DNA of the CDR3: TGCAGTGCTAGACCTCCGGGACAGGGAAACTATGGCTACACCTTC.

V gene TRBV20-1 combines with J gene TRBJ1-2, with D perhaps TRBD1 (6 bases). This CDR3 contains 11 residues. Germline values: CDR1 DFQATT, CDR2 SNEGSKA (reference sequence). V was cut by 5 bases and J by 6 bases, with 10 bases left in between. CDR3 loop: CSAHRENGYTF. The CDR3 bases are TGCAGTGCTCACAGGGAAAATGGCTACACCTTC.

Remarks on this clonotype: One base away lies a much larger clone, so this may be a sequencing read error. The rearrangement links TRBV12-3 or TRBV12-4 to TRBJ1-4; TRBD1 aligns across 8 bases. This CDR3 region has 19 residues. CDR3 in DNA: TGTGCCAGCAAGACCTCACAGGGGGGATTTACTGCAACTAATGAAAAACTGCTTTTT. Amino acid sequence: CASKTSQGGFTATNEKLLF.

In regard to this clonotype: A much larger clone differs by one base, so this may be a read error. The chain carries TRBV28 and TRBJ2-7; 13 positions match TRBD2. Germline V gene lookup returns CDR1 MDHEN and CDR2 SYDVKM. This CDR3 spans 18 amino acids. V lost 5 bases and J lost 2; bases outside the gene matches: 12. The CDR3 nucleotides are TGTGCCAGCAGTCGAGGGACTAGCGGGAATCTCGTAACCTACGAGCAGTACTTC. It yields the protein CASSRGTSGNLVTYEQYF.

V and J are TRBV7-3 and TRBJ2-7; D gene ambiguous. Trimming removed 2 bases at V and 7 bases at J, with 12 bases between. Germline V CDR1 and CDR2: SGHTA, FQGTGA. CDR3 size: 13 residues. CDR3 protein: CASSLWGTGEQYF. The CDR3 nucleotides are TGTGCCAGCAGCTTATGGGGTACCGGGGAGCAGTACTTC.

The chain carries TRBV10-3 and TRBJ1-1, with 8 positions matching TRBD1. Trimming cost V 7 bases and J 3 bases; bases outside gene matches: 7. This CDR3 region has 14 residues. The germline V gene encodes CDR1 ENHRY and CDR2 SYGVKD. The CDR3 sequence: CAIKNGQGYTEAFF. The CDR3, as DNA: TGTGCCATCAAAAACGGACAGGGATACACTGAAGCTTTCTTT.

Concerning this clonotype: Relative to the germline gene, one junction end is altered; a read error may explain this. V gene TRBV15 combines with J gene TRBJ1-4; TRBD1 might be the D (5 bases). This CDR3 spans 16 amino acids. The germline gives CDR1 LNHNV, CDR2 YYDKDF (reference sequence). CDR3: CATSVGGTATNEELFF. The CDR3 nucleotides read TGTGCCACCAGCGTTGGGGGGACTGCAACTAATGAAGAACTGTTTTTT. The full variable domain, with the rest looked up from reference TRBV15 and TRBJ1-4, is DAMVIQNPRYQVTQFGKPVTLSCSQTLNHNVMYWYQQKSSQAPKLLFHYYDKDFNNEADTPDNFQSRRPNTSFCFLDIRSPGLGDTAMYLCATSVGGTATNEELFFGSGTQLSVL.

This clonotype was observed at least ten times. The chain combines TRBV5-1 with TRBJ1-2; D is undetermined. Trimming took off 0 bases at V and 3 bases at J, with 9 bases between the two ends. The CDR3 has 14 amino acids. Germline lookup yields CDR1 SGHRS and CDR2 YFSETQ. For the CDR3, the DNA is TGCGCCAGCAGCTTGGGCTCCGATTACTATGGCTACACCTTC. The encoded protein is CASSLGSDYYGYTF.

This CDR3 reads CSAGQTGTKETQYF. CDR3 nucleotides: TGCAGTGCGGGACAGACAGGGACTAAAGAGACCCAGTACTTC. This rearrangement joins TRBV20-1 to TRBJ2-5; D may match TRBD1 or TRBD2 (7 bases each). Deletions cut 6 bases from V and 3 bases from J, with 17 bases between. Germline lookup yields CDR1 DFQATT and CDR2 SNEGSKA (reference sequence). The CDR3 extends over 14 amino acids.

This clonotype was detected only a few times. Since a much larger clone is just one base distant, this may be a read error. V is TRBV7-9 and J is TRBJ2-5, with D tentatively TRBD2 (7 bases). The CDR3 consists of 12 residues. V lost 11 bases and J lost 5, with 15 bases in between. Germline CDR1 is SEHNR and CDR2 is FQNEAQ (reference sequence). The CDR3 DNA is TGTGCCGGACGGGGGGCTAGGGAGACCCAGTACTTC. Protein sequence: CAGRGARETQYF.